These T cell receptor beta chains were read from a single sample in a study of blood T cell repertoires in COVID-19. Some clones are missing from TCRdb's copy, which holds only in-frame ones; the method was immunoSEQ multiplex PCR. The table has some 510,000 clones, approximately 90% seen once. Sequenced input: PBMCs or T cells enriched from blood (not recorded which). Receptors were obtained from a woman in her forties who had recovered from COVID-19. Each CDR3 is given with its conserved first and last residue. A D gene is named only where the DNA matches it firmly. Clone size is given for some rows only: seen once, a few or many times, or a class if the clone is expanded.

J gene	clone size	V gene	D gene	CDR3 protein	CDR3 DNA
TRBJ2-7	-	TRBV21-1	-	CASRPNSGKNSYEQYF	TGTGCCAGCAGACCCAATAGCGGGAAGAACTCCTACGAGCAGTACTTC
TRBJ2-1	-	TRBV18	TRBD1	CASSSPGTVANEQFF	TGTGCCAGCTCATCCCCCGGGACAGTGGCTAATGAGCAGTTCTTC
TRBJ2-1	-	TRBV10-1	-	CASSPLNSYNEQFF	TGCGCCAGCAGTCCCCTAAATTCCTACAATGAGCAGTTCTTC
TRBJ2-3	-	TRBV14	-	CASSQSLAATDTQYF	TGTGCCAGCAGCCAATCCCTGGCGGCGACAGATACGCAGTATTTT
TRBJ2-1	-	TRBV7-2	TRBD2	CASSSRLAGNNEQFF	TGTGCCAGCAGCTCTAGACTAGCGGGAAACAATGAGCAGTTCTTC
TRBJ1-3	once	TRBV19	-	CASLPRRSSGNTIYF	TGTGCCAGTCTCCCAAGACGGAGCTCTGGAAACACCATATATTTT
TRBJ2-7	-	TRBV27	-	CASSFVGSPNEQYF	TGTGCCAGCAGTTTTGTCGGGAGTCCCAACGAGCAGTACTTC
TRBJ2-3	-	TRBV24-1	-	CATSEALGGHGTDTQYF	TGTGCCACCAGTGAGGCCCTCGGCGGGCACGGCACAGATACGCAGTATTTT
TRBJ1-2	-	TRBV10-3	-	CAITPDRYGYTF	TGTGCCATCACCCCTGACAGGTATGGCTACACCTTC
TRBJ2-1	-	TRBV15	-	CATSSRESLQLIDEQFF	TGTGCCACCAGCAGCCGGGAATCCCTCCAATTGATAGATGAGCAGTTCTTC
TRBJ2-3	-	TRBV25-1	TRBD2	CASSESPGAGGATDTQYF	TGTGCCAGCAGTGAATCCCCCGGGGCGGGAGGAGCGACAGATACGCAGTATTTT
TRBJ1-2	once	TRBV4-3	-	CASSRNREANYGYTF	TGCGCCAGCAGCCGGAACAGGGAAGCCAACTATGGCTACACCTTC
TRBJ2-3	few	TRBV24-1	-	CATSDPSTDTQYF	TGTGCCACCAGTGATCCAAGCACAGATACGCAGTATTTT
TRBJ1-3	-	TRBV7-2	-	CASSLQVGNTIYF	TGTGCCAGCAGCTTACAGGTTGGAAACACCATATATTTT
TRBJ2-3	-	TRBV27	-	CASSLVPGVGDTQYF	TGTGCCAGCAGTTTAGTCCCAGGGGTAGGAGATACGCAGTATTTT
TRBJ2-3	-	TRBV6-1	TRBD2	CASSDSRGPSGSTDTQYF	TGTGCCAGCAGTGATTCCAGGGGTCCTAGCGGGAGTACAGATACGCAGTATTTT